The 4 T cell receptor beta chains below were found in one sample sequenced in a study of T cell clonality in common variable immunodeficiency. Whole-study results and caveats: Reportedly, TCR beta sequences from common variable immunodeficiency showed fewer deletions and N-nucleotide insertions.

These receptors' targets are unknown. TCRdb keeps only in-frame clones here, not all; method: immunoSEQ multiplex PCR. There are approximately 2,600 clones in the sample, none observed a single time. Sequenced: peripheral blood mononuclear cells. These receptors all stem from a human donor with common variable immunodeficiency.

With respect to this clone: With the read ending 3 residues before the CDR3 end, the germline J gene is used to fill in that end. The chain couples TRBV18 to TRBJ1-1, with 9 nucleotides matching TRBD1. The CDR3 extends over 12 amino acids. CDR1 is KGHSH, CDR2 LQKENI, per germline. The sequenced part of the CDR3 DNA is TGTGCCAGCTCACCGGGGACAGGGAAA. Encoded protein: CASSPGTGK. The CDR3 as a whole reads CASSPGTGKAFF. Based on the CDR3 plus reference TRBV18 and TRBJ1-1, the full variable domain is NAGVMQNPRHLVRRRGQEARLRCSPMKGHSHVYWYRQLPEEGLKFMVYLQKENIIDESGMPKERFSAEFPKEGPSILRIQQVVRGDSAAYFCASSPGTGKAFFGQGTRLTVV.

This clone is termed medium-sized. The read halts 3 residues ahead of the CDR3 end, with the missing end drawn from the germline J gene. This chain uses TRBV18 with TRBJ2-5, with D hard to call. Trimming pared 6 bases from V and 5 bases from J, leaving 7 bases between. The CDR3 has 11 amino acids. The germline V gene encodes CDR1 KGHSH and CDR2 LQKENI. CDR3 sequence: CASSPTETQYF. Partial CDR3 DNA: TGTGCCAGCTCCCCGACTGAGACC.

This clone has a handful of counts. This CDR3 reads CASSGGSTDTQYF. The CDR3 bases that were read are TGTGCCAGTTCCGGGGGTTCCACAGATACG. This chain uses TRBV19 with TRBJ2-3; D perhaps matches TRBD2 (6 bases). The DNA ends 3 residues before the CDR3 does, and the rest of the CDR3 is filled in from the germline J gene. Germline lookup yields CDR1 LNHDA and CDR2 SQIVND (reference sequence). The CDR3 covers 13 residues. V was trimmed by 8 bases and J by 2 bases, leaving 11 bases between them.

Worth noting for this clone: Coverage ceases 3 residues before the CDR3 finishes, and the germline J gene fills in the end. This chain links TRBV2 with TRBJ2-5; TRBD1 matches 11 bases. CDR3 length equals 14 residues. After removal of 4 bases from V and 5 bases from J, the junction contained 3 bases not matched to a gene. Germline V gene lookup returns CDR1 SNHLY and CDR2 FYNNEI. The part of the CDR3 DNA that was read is TGTGCCAGCAGTGGGGACAGGGGGGTGGAGACC. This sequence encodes CASSGDRGVET. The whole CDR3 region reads CASSGDRGVETQYF.